The 9 T cell receptor beta chains in this list originate from one sample, sequenced in a study of regulatory T cells in long-lasting Graves disease. Described time point: newly diagnosed GD, antithyroid drugs for less than 3 months. Extracted RNA from PBMCs served as the source of the TCR library. In building TCR beta libraries, iRepertoire HTBI primers were used together with Arm-PCR of CDR3 regions. TCRdb re-called the multiplex PCR reads with MiXCR, one entry per CDR3 protein. The table lists roughly 360,000 distinct CDR3 sequences, approximately 10% of them singletons. This same sample was also part of a study on T cells in Graves' hyperthyroidism and ophthalmopathy.

The material was peripheral blood mononuclear cells (PBMCs), obtained at new diagnosis, from a patient treated with antithyroid drugs. All receptors come from a woman aged 18 to 35 with Graves disease.

This clonotype showed up just a few times. This may arise from a read error, as a much more abundant clone is one base away. The chain has TRBV7-6 and TRBJ2-5, with 10 bases identical to TRBD2. The CDR3 spans 16 residues. Germline CDR1 and CDR2: SGHVS and FNYEAQ. Losses at the gene ends were 1 base for V and 3 bases for J; bases not matched to a gene: 5. The CDR3 reads CASSLGASGGKETQYF. DNA for the CDR3: TGTGCCAGCAGCTTAGGGGCTAGCGGGGGCAAAGAGACCCAGTACTTC.

This clonotype was detected ten times or more. This rearrangement joins TRBV2 to TRBJ2-6; D is undetermined. The V gene lost 7 bases and the J gene lost 1 base, with 11 bases spanning the gap. This CDR3 is 15 amino acids long. Germline values: CDR1 SNHLY, CDR2 FYNNEI. CDR3 sequence: CASTQDLSGANVLTF. CDR3 DNA: TGTGCCAGCACCCAGGACCTTTCTGGGGCCAACGTCCTGACTTTC.

The sample holds many counts of this clonotype. The chain uses TRBV29-1 and TRBJ1-2; TRBD1 is a possible D gene (6 bases). The germline V gene encodes CDR1 SQVTM and CDR2 ANQGSEA. The V and J ends lost 8 bases and 8 bases respectively, with 15 bases between them. The CDR3 spans 11 residues. CDR3 coding DNA: TGCAGCTCCACGGGGGCATTGGGCTACACCTTC. This codes for CSSTGALGYTF. The variable domain in full, completed from reference TRBV29-1 and TRBJ1-2, reads SAVISQKPSRDICQRGTSLTIQCQVDSQVTMMFWYRQQPGQSLTLIATANQGSEATYESGFVIDKFPISRPNLTFSTLTVSNMSPEDSSIYLCSSTGALGYTFGSGTRLTVV.

This clonotype was found many times. At one of its ends the junction is not consistent with the germline gene, which may arise from a read error. The chain has TRBV20-1 and TRBJ2-1, with 9 bases lining up with TRBD2. This CDR3 is 10 amino acids long. The germline CDR1 and CDR2 sequences are DFQATT and SNEGSKA (reference sequence). In DNA, the CDR3 is TGCAGTGCCACAGCTAGCGGGGTACTCTTC. This sequence encodes CSATASGVLF.

This clonotype was recorded a few times. The V gene is TRBV25-1, the J gene TRBJ1-6; no reliable D call. V was shortened by 8 bases and J by 8 bases, with 16 bases between the two germline ends. CDR1 MGHDK and CDR2 SYGVNS come from the germline V gene. CDR3 length equals 14 residues. The CDR3 sequence is CASRVWQSHSPLHF. The CDR3 coding sequence is TGTGCCAGCCGCGTGTGGCAGTCACATTCACCCCTCCACTTT.

This clonotype was observed many times. This sequence joins TRBV2 and TRBJ1-2, with D uncertain. The CDR3 length is 14 residues. Germline assignment: CDR1 SNHLY and CDR2 FYNNEI. Trimming left V 7 bases short and J 5 bases short, with 17 bases between. CDR3 loop: CASKEGTGTYGYTF. The CDR3 nucleotides are TGTGCCAGCAAAGAGGGAACTGGAACTTATGGCTACACCTTC.

This clonotype was observed a few times. This sequence joins TRBV4-1 and TRBJ1-2, with D possibly TRBD1 on 5 matching bases. CDR3 length: 16 amino acids. Germline V gene lookup returns CDR1 MGHRA and CDR2 YSYEKL. Trimming left V 2 bases short and J 4 bases short, with 17 bases between. CDR3 nucleotide sequence: TGCGCCAGCAGCCAATTCCGGGACGGCGGATTCTATGGCTACACCTTC. This gives the protein CASSQFRDGGFYGYTF.

This clonotype was observed at least ten times. This chain links TRBV11-3 with TRBJ2-1; D possibly matches TRBD1 or TRBD2 (5 bases each). V was clipped by 7 bases and J by 5 bases, with 12 bases between them. CDR1 SGHNT and CDR2 YENEEA come from the germline V gene. The CDR3 runs to 13 residues. This chain's CDR3 is CASNSLGDNEQFF. CDR3 nucleotide sequence: TGTGCCAGCAACTCTCTGGGGGACAATGAGCAGTTCTTC.

This clonotype was picked up many times. V is TRBV18 and J is TRBJ2-5, with D hard to call. Germline V gene lookup returns CDR1 KGHSH and CDR2 LQKENI. Trimming cost V 3 bases and J 2 bases, with 7 bases left between them. This CDR3 spans 13 amino acids. CDR3 loop: CASSPSAQETQYF. For the CDR3, the DNA is TGTGCCAGCTCACCTTCTGCACAAGAGACCCAGTACTTC. The full variable domain, with the rest looked up from reference TRBV18 and TRBJ2-5, is NAGVMQNPRHLVRRRGQEARLRCSPMKGHSHVYWYRQLPEEGLKFMVYLQKENIIDESGMPKERFSAEFPKEGPSILRIQQVVRGDSAAYFCASSPSAQETQYFGPGTRLLVL.